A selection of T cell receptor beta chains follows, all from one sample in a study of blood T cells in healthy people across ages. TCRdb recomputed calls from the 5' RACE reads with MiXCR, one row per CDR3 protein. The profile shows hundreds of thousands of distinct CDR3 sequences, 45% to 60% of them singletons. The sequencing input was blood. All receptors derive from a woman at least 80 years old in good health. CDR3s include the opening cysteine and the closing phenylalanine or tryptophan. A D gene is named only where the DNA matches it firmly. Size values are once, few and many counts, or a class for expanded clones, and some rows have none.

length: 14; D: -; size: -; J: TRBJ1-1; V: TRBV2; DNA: TGTGCCAGCAGTGATAGTCGGGGGGTCCCTGAAGCTTTCTTT; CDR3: CASSDSRGVPEAFF
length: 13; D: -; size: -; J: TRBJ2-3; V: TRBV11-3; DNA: TGTGCCAGCAGCTTAGAGTCGGGCTATACGCAGTATTTT; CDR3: CASSLESGYTQYF
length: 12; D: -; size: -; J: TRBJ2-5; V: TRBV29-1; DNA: TGCAGCGTACCGAGCGGACAAGAGACCCAGTACTTC; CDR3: CSVPSGQETQYF
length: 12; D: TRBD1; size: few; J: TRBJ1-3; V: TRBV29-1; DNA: TGCAGCGTTGGACAGGGAGGAAACACCATATATTTT; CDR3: CSVGQGGNTIYF
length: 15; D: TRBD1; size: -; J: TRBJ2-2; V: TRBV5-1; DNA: TGCGCCAGCAGCTTAGCTGGGACAGGGTCCGGGGAGCTGTTTTTT; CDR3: CASSLAGTGSGELFF
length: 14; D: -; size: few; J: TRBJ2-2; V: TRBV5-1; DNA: TGCGCCAGCAGCTTGGAGGCGGGTGCTGGGAAGCTGTTTTTT; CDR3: CASSLEAGAGKLFF
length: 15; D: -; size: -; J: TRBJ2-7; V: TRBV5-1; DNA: TGCGCCAGCAGCATTGAACTTCAAAGCTCCTACGAGCAGTACTTC; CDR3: CASSIELQSSYEQYF
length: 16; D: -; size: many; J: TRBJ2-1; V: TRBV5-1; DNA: TGCGCCAGCAGCTTCCTCCCGACTAGAAGAAGCAATGAGCAGTTCTTC; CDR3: CASSFLPTRRSNEQFF
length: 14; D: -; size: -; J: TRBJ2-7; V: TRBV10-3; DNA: TGTGCCATCAGTGAGTCGGCCCGCTCCTACGAGCAGTACTTC; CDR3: CAISESARSYEQYF
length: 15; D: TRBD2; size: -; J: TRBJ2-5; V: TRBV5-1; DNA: TGCGCCAGCAGCATGGGGACTACAGGTCTAGAGACCCAGTACTTC; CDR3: CASSMGTTGLETQYF
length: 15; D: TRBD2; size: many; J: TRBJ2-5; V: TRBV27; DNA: TGTGCCAGCAGTCCTTATCTAGCGGGGGTCGAGACCCAGTACTTC; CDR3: CASSPYLAGVETQYF
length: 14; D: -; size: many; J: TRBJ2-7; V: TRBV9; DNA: TGTGCCAGCAGCCGAGGTCCTAGCGACTACGAGCAGTACTTC; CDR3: CASSRGPSDYEQYF
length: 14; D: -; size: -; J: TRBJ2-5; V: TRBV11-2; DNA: TGTGCCAGCAGCCCCTCGAACCCCCAAGAGACCCAGTACTTC; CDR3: CASSPSNPQETQYF
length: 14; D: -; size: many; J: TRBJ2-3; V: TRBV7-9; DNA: TGTGCCAGCAGCGCGGACTTGGGCACAGATACGCAGTATTTT; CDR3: CASSADLGTDTQYF
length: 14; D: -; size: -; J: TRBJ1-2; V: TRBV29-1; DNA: TGCAGCGTTCAAGAACTAACAGGCGGTAAGGGCTACACCTTC; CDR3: CSVQELTGGKGYTF
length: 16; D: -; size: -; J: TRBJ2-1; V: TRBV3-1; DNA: TGTGCCAGCAGCCAAGACAGCGGTCTTTCCTACAATGAGCAGTTCTTC; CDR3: CASSQDSGLSYNEQFF
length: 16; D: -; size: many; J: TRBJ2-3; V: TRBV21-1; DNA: TGTGCCAGCAGCAAAAACAGGGGGCCGAGGTCAGATACGCAGTATTTT; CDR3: CASSKNRGPRSDTQYF
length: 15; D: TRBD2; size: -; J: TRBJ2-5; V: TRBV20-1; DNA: TGCAGTGCTAATAGCGGGGGGGCGTACCAAGAGACCCAGTACTTC; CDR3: CSANSGGAYQETQYF
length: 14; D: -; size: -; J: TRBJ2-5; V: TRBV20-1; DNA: TGCAGTGCCGCCCCAGGACAGACTCAGGAGACCCAGTACTTC; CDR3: CSAAPGQTQETQYF
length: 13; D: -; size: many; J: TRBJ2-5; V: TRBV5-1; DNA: TGCGCCAGCAGCTTTTTGGGGGGAAAGACCCAGTACTTC; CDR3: CASSFLGGKTQYF
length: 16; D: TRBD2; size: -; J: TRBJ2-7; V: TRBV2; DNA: TGTGCCAGCAGTCGGACTAGCGGATCTGTACGCTACGAGCAGTACTTC; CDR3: CASSRTSGSVRYEQYF
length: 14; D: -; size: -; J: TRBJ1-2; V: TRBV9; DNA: TGTGCCAGCAGCGTAGATCTCGAAAACTATGGCTACACCTTC; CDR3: CASSVDLENYGYTF
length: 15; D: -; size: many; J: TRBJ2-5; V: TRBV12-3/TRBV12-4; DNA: TGTGCCAGCAGTTACTCAGACAGGCACCAAGAGACCCAGTACTTC; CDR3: CASSYSDRHQETQYF
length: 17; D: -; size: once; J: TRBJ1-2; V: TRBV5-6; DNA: TGTGCCAGCAGCTGGACGGGGCTGCAGGCAGCTAACTATAGCTACACCTTC; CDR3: CASSWTGLQAANYSYTF
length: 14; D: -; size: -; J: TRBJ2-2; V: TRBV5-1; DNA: TGCGCCAGCAGGCCAGGGTATAACACCGGGGAGCTGTTTTTT; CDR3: CASRPGYNTGELFF
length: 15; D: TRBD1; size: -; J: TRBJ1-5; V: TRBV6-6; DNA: TGTGCCAGCAGTCCCTACAGGGGAGGCAATCAGCCCCAGCATTTT; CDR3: CASSPYRGGNQPQHF
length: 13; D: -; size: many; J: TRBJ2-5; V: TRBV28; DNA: TGTGCCAGCAGTATAAGGGTTCAGGAGACCCAGTACTTC; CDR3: CASSIRVQETQYF
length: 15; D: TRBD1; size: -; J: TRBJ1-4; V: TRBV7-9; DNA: TGTGCCAGCAGCAACCCCAGGGGGGGAGGTGAAAAACTGTTTTTT; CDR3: CASSNPRGGGEKLFF
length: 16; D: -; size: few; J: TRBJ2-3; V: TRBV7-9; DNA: TGTGCCAGCAGCTATCGAAAGGAGAGCCCCACAGATACGCAGTATTTT; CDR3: CASSYRKESPTDTQYF
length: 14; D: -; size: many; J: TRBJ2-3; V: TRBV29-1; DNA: TGCAGCTCCCTCTGGCTAGCCCGTACAGATACGCAGTATTTT; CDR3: CSSLWLARTDTQYF
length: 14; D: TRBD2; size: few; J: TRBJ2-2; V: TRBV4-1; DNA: TGCGCCAGCAGCCAAGAACGGGGGGGCGGGGAGCTGTTTTTT; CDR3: CASSQERGGGELFF
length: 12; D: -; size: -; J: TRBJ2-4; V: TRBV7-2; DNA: TGTGCCAGCAGCTTGGCGAGAGAGATCCAGTACTTC; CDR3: CASSLAREIQYF
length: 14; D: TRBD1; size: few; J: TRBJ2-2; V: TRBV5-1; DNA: TGCGCCAGCAGCCAGACAGGGGACACCGGGGAGCTGTTTTTT; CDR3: CASSQTGDTGELFF
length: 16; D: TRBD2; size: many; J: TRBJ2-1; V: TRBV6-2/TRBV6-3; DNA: TGTGCCAGCAGTCCAACCGGGACTATTTCCTACAATGAGCAGTTCTTC; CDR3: CASSPTGTISYNEQFF
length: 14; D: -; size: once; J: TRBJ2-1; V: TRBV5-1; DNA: TGCGCCAGCAACAGCGGAATGTCCTACGATGAGCAGTTCTTC; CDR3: CASNSGMSYDEQFF
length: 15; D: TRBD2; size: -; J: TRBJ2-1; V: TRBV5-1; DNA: TGCGCCAGCAGCTTGGGACTAGCGGGAGAAGTTGAGCAGTTCTTC; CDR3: CASSLGLAGEVEQFF
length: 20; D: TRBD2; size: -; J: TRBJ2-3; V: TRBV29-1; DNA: TGCAGCACCCGTGAGGACACCTTTGGGCGACTAGCGGTGTACACAGATACGCAGTATTTT; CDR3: CSTREDTFGRLAVYTDTQYF
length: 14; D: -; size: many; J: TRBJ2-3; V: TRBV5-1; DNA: TGCGCCAGCAGCTTGGCGAGAGCCTTGGATACGCAGTATTTT; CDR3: CASSLARALDTQYF
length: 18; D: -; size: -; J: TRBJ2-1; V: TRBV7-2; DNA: TGTGCCAGCAGCTTAGGGTTGACGGGGAGGAGCTCCTACAATGAGCAGTTCTTC; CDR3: CASSLGLTGRSSYNEQFF
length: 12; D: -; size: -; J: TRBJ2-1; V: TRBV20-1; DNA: TGCAGGTTAACGGGAGAGTACAATGAGCAGTTCTTC; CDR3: CRLTGEYNEQFF
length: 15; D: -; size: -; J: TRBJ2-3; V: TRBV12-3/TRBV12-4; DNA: TGTGCCAGCAGCCCACTACTAGGTTCCCCGGATACGCAGTATTTT; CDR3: CASSPLLGSPDTQYF
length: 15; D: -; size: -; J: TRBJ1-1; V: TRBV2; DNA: TGTGCCAGCAGTGAGGCTACAGGCTCTAACACTGAAGCTTTCTTT; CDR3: CASSEATGSNTEAFF
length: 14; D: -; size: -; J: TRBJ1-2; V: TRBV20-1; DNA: TGCAGTGCTACCCCTAACAACGGGTTCTATGGCTACACCTTC; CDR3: CSATPNNGFYGYTF
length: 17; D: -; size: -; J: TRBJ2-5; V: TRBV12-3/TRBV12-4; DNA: TGTGCCAGCAGTTTAGGGCGAGGACAGACGAGGATGGAGACCCAGTACTTC; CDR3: CASSLGRGQTRMETQYF
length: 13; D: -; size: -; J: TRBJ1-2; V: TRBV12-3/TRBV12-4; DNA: TGTGCCAGCAGCCCCAACATTAACTATGGCTACACCTTC; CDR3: CASSPNINYGYTF
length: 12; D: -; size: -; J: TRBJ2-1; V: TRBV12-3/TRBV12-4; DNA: TGTGCCAGCACCGTAGCCGGGACGCAGAAGTTCTTC; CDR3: CASTVAGTQKFF
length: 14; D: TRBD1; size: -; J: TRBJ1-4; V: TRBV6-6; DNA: TGTGCCAGCAAAGGACAGGGGATCCCCGGCAAACTGTTTTTT; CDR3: CASKGQGIPGKLFF
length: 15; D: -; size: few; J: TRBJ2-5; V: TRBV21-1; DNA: TGTGCCAGCAGCTTAAGACGAGCTTCGTGTGAGACCCAGTACTTC; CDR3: CASSLRRASCETQYF
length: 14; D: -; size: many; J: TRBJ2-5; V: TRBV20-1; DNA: TGCAGTGCTAGAGATTTCGCAGGGCTTGAGACCCAGTACTTC; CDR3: CSARDFAGLETQYF
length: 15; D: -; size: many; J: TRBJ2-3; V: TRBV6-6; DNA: TGTGCCAGCAGACCATTGTACGCGGGCACAGATACGCAGTATTTT; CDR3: CASRPLYAGTDTQYF
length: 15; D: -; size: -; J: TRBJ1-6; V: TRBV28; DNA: TGTGCCAGCATACAGCCTACAGACTATAATTCACCCCTCCACTTT; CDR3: CASIQPTDYNSPLHF
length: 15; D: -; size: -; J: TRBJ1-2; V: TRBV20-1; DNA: TGCAGTGCCCAAAGGGGAGGGGATCTCAACTATGGCTACACCTTC; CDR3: CSAQRGGDLNYGYTF
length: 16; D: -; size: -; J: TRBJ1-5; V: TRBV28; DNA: TGTGCCAGCTGCCCTGGACTAGCACCGAGCACAGATACGCAGCATTTT; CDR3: CASCPGLAPSTDTQHF
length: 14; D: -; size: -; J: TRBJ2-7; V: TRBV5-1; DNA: TGCGCCAGCAGCCCAACAGCTACCTCCTACGAGCAGTACTTC; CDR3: CASSPTATSYEQYF